A selection of T cell receptor beta chains follows, all from one sample in a study of blood T cell repertoires in COVID-19. Assay used: immunoSEQ multiplex PCR; TCRdb lists only in-frame clones, some missing. Of 75,000 to 100,000 clones in the sample, around 79% were seen once. Sequencing input: peripheral blood. The receptors here all came from a woman of 80 years or more with acute or convalescent COVID-19. CDR3s include the opening cysteine and the closing phenylalanine or tryptophan. A D gene is named only where the DNA matches it firmly. Not every row has a clone size; where given, it reads once, few, many or a size class.

v_call,j_call,clone_size,d_call,cdr3_nt,cdr3_aa
TRBV4-3,TRBJ2-4,NA,TRBD2,TGCGCCAGCAGCCAAGAGACTAGCGGGGGGGCAGTGTCCAAAAACATTCAGTACTTC,CASSQETSGGAVSKNIQYF
TRBV5-6,TRBJ1-1,NA,TRBD1,TGTGCCAGCAGCTTGGATTCCTTTCGCTTCCGGGACAGGCTTGAAGCTTTCTTT,CASSLDSFRFRDRLEAFF
TRBV24-1,TRBJ2-3,NA,NA,TGTGCCACCAGTGATCCGGTGCAGGGGTCTACAGATACGCAGTATTTT,CATSDPVQGSTDTQYF
TRBV4-2,TRBJ2-7,NA,TRBD2,TGTGCCAGCAGCCAGTCTAGCGGGAGGGATCCCTACGAGCAGTACTTC,CASSQSSGRDPYEQYF
TRBV5-1,TRBJ2-1,NA,TRBD2,TGCGCCAGCAGCCAGACTAGCGGGGGGGCCGGTATTTACAATGAGCAGTTCTTC,CASSQTSGGAGIYNEQFF
TRBV2,TRBJ2-5,NA,TRBD1,TGTGCCAGCACCATGGGACAGCAAGAGACCCAGTACTTC,CASTMGQQETQYF
TRBV3-1/TRBV3-2,TRBJ1-2,NA,NA,TGTGCCAGCAGCCAAGCCCCCGGACGGGCGGGGGGTGGCTACACCTTC,CASSQAPGRAGGGYTF
TRBV6-2/TRBV6-3,TRBJ2-5,NA,NA,TGTGCCAGCAGTCCACAAGAGACCCAGTACTTC,CASSPQETQYF
TRBV27,TRBJ1-1,NA,NA,TGTGCCAGCAGTTCGCCGGGGGAGACGAACACTGAAGCTTTCTTT,CASSSPGETNTEAFF
TRBV4-3,TRBJ1-2,NA,NA,TGCGCCAGCAGCCAAGGGCAGTATGGCTACACCTTC,CASSQGQYGYTF
TRBV20-1,TRBJ2-5,NA,NA,TGCAGTGCTAGTGGTAGCGAGGAGACCCAGTACTTC,CSASGSEETQYF
TRBV5-4,TRBJ1-1,NA,NA,TGTGCCAGCAGCTGGGGAGACACTGAAGCTTTCTTT,CASSWGDTEAFF
TRBV6-5,TRBJ2-7,NA,NA,TGTGCCAGCAGTTACACGCCGACACTCCTCGGCGAGCAGTACTTC,CASSYTPTLLGEQYF
TRBV7-8,TRBJ1-1,NA,NA,TGTGCCAGCAGCTCCGTTTGGGGGGTGAATGAAGCTTTCTTT,CASSSVWGVNEAFF
TRBV14,TRBJ2-5,NA,TRBD1,TGTGCCAGCAGTTTCGGGACAGCCGAACAAGAGACCCAGTACTTC,CASSFGTAEQETQYF
TRBV7-3,TRBJ2-3,NA,NA,TGTGCCAGCAGCCCATCTTGGGACTTGGGAACGCAGTATTTT,CASSPSWDLGTQYF
TRBV4-2,TRBJ2-3,once,TRBD1,TGTGCCAGCAGCCAAGACTCCCAGGGGGCGCCGCCAGATACGCAGTATTTT,CASSQDSQGAPPDTQYF
TRBV15,TRBJ1-5,NA,NA,TGTGCCACCAGCAGAGCCAGGAATTATCAGCCCCAGCATTTT,CATSRARNYQPQHF
TRBV9,TRBJ2-3,NA,TRBD1,TGTGCCAGCAGCGTGGGGGCCGGGACAGCTAGCACAGATACGCAGTATTTT,CASSVGAGTASTDTQYF